At least ten counts were recorded for the clone carrying this TCR beta chain. No antigen is known for it. V dropped 4 bases and J dropped 4; count of bases not matched to a gene: 3. Germline CDR1 MGHRA, CDR2 YSYEKL. The CDR3 runs to 14 residues. These data belong to a study of identical twins. Study-wide points: Insertion counts were lower in abundant cord blood beta clonotypes, a trend that memory repertoires did not show. Sequences that were out-of-frame, alpha and twin-shared displayed an excess of low generation probability. Conclusions rested on cross-sectional statistics rather than following the same donors.

A template switching step contributed a universal primer site, while unique molecular identifiers were present in the cDNA. TCRdb re-called the 5' RACE reads through MiXCR, storing one row per CDR3 protein. The sample includes just under 650,000 distinct CDR3 sequences, under 8.5% of them seen just once. These data were also reused for a study on yellow fever vaccine responses in identical twins.

The chain uses TRBV4-1 and TRBJ1-5; TRBD1 matches at 8 bases. The TCR originated in a woman between 18 and 29 years old in good health. Material for sequencing was PBMCs. CDR3 in amino acids: CASSPRQGNQPQHF. The CDR3 DNA follows: TGCGCCAGCAGCCCCCGACAGGGGAATCAGCCCCAGCATTTT.